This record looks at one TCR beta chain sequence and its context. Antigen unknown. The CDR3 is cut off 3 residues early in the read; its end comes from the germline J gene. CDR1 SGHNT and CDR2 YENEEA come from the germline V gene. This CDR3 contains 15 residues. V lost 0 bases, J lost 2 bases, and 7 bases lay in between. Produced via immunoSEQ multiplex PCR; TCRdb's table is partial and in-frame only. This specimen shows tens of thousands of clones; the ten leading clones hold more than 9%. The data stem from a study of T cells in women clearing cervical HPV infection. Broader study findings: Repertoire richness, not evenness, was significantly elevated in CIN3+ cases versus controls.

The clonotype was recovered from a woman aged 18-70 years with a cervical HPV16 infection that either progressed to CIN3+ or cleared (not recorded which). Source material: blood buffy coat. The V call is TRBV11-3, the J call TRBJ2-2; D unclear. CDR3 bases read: TGTGCCAGCAGCTTAGAAGGGTTTAACACCGGGGAG. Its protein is CASSLEGFNTGE. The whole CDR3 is CASSLEGFNTGELFF. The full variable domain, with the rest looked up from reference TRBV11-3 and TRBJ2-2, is EAGVVQSPRYKIIEKKQPVAFWCNPISGHNTLYWYLQNLGQGPELLIRYENEEAVDDSQLPKDRFSAERLKGVDSTLKIQPAELGDSAVYLCASSLEGFNTGELFFGEGSRLTVL.